These 14 T cell receptor beta chains share one sample of origin, sequenced in a study of blood T cell repertoires in COVID-19. Sequenced by immunoSEQ multiplex PCR; TCRdb stores in-frame clones only, minus some. There are 110,000 to 150,000 clones in the sample; about 86% occur only once, and around 8.4% lies in the top ten. Sequencing was performed on peripheral blood. These receptor sequences come from a human donor in a cohort sampled during active COVID-19.

This clone was observed a single time. The rearrangement uses TRBV2 and TRBJ2-3; D may be TRBD1 (5 bases). V lost 4 bases to trimming and J lost 2 bases, with 16 bases between them. Per the germline V gene, CDR1 is SNHLY and CDR2 is FYNNEI. The CDR3 runs 16 residues. CDR3 region: CASSGARAWNTDTQYF. The CDR3 DNA follows: TGTGCCAGCAGTGGGGCCAGGGCTTGGAACACAGATACGCAGTATTTT.

This clone has a handful of counts. The chain combines TRBV28 with TRBJ2-1, with TRBD2 matching over 13 bases. Germline V gene lookup returns CDR1 MDHEN and CDR2 SYDVKM. J gave up 13 bases and V 5 bases, and 5 bases lay outside the gene matches. The CDR3 contains 13 residues. The chain's CDR3 is CASSATSGRYQFF. Written as DNA, the CDR3 is TGTGCCAGCAGTGCGACTAGCGGGAGGTATCAGTTCTTC.

V is TRBV28 and J is TRBJ2-5; no firm D call. V was trimmed by 9 bases and J by 1 base, leaving 6 bases between them. There are 11 residues in the CDR3. CDR1 is MDHEN and CDR2 is SYDVKM in the germline V gene. The CDR3 loop reads CASTVQETQYF. In DNA form, the CDR3 reads TGTGCCAGTACTGTCCAAGAGACCCAGTACTTC.

The rearrangement uses TRBV11-2 and TRBJ2-1; 11 nucleotides align to TRBD2. CDR3 length: 17 residues. The germline V gene encodes CDR1 SGHAT and CDR2 FQNNGV. Trimming took 1 base from V and 5 from J; bases not matched to a gene: 7. The CDR3 is CASSLARLAGKDNEQFF. The DNA for the CDR3 is TGTGCCAGCAGCTTAGCCAGACTAGCGGGAAAGGACAATGAGCAGTTCTTC.

The chain employs TRBV28 and TRBJ2-5; 13 bases agree with TRBD2. The CDR3 is 17 amino acids. The V gene end was trimmed by 3 bases and the J gene end by 4 bases; junction bases not matched to a gene: 8. Germline V lookup: CDR1 MDHEN, CDR2 SYDVKM. The CDR3 reads CASSLWTSGSIGETQYF. DNA of the CDR3: TGTGCCAGCAGTTTGTGGACTAGCGGGAGCATCGGAGAGACCCAGTACTTC.

The V call is TRBV5-1, the J call TRBJ2-7, with TRBD2 identical over 15 bases. Germline-derived CDR1 and CDR2 are SGHRS and YFSETQ. The CDR3 runs to 15 residues. V trimming: 4 bases; J trimming: 7 bases; junction bases outside the gene matches: 6. CDR3 in amino acids: CASSTAGTSGREQYF. The CDR3 DNA reads as TGCGCCAGCAGCACAGCCGGGACTAGCGGGAGGGAGCAGTACTTC.

The chain joins TRBV7-2 to TRBJ2-5, with 10 bases matching TRBD1. CDR3 length equals 14 residues. Germline V gives CDR1 SGHTA, CDR2 FQGNSA. The junction had 4 bases not matched to a gene; V was cut back by 4 bases and J by 5 bases. The CDR3 region has the DNA TGTGCCAGCAGCTCGACAGGGGGCTGGGAGACCCAGTACTTC. Its protein product is CASSSTGGWETQYF.

The genes are TRBV4-3 and TRBJ2-2; tentative D call: TRBD2 (5 bases). The CDR3 has 18 amino acids. The germline V and J ends were trimmed by 0 bases and 6 bases, with 20 bases remaining between them. From germline, CDR1 is LGHNA and CDR2 YSLEER. In DNA form, the CDR3 reads TGCGCCAGCAGCCAAGATGGTATGGGCTTACTAGGGTCCGGGGAGCTGTTTTTT. Protein sequence: CASSQDGMGLLGSGELFF.

The genes are TRBV18 and TRBJ2-7; 11 bases match TRBD2. CDR3 length: 17 residues. Per germline, CDR1 KGHSH and CDR2 LQKENI. The junction had 9 bases not matched to a gene; V was cut back by 1 base and J by 4 bases. In DNA form, the CDR3 reads TGTGCCAGCTCACCACTGGCAATGGCTAGCGGGAGGTACGAGCAGTACTTC. Protein sequence: CASSPLAMASGRYEQYF.

J is TRBJ2-3 and V is TRBV29-1; 7 positions agree with TRBD2. This CDR3 has 14 amino acids. Germline trimming cut 8 bases from V and 5 bases from J; bases unmatched to any gene: 13. The germline V gene encodes CDR1 SQVTM and CDR2 ANQGSEA. CDR3 protein: CSMHQAGVQDTQYF. CDR3 sequence (DNA): TGCAGCATGCATCAGGCGGGAGTACAAGATACGCAGTATTTT.

The V call is TRBV7-8, the J call TRBJ2-5, with D possibly TRBD2 on 5 matching bases. CDR3 size: 14 residues. Germline V gives CDR1 SGHVS, CDR2 FQNEAQ. V was pared by 1 base and J by 5 bases, with 11 bases between. CDR3 nucleotides: TGTGCCAGCAGCTTAGTTCGGGGTGGCGAGACCCAGTACTTC. Its protein is CASSLVRGGETQYF.

The chain recombines TRBV9 with TRBJ1-4; TRBD1 agrees at 12 bases. The CDR3 has 18 residues. V was pared by 0 bases and J by 3 bases, with 6 bases of the junction left unmatched. Germline V gene lookup returns CDR1 SGDLS and CDR2 YYNGEE. CDR3 in amino acids: CASSVGSGTGGSNEKLFF. For the CDR3, the DNA is TGTGCCAGCAGCGTAGGATCCGGGACAGGGGGCTCTAATGAAAAACTGTTTTTT. The full variable domain, in which reference TRBV9 and TRBJ1-4 provide the parts outside the CDR3, is DSGVTQTPKHLITATGQRVTLRCSPRSGDLSVYWYQQSLDQGLQFLIQYYNGEERAKGNILERFSAQQFPDLHSELNLSSLELGDSALYFCASSVGSGTGGSNEKLFFGSGTQLSVL.

The J gene is TRBJ2-7, the V gene TRBV19, with 8 bases matching TRBD2. From germline, CDR1 is LNHDA and CDR2 SQIVND (reference sequence). V dropped 5 bases and J dropped 7; count of bases not matched to a gene: 7. The CDR3 is 13 amino acids. Here the CDR3 DNA reads TGTGCCAGTAGTCCTCGGACTAGCCGGGAGCAGTACTTC. Translating gives CASSPRTSREQYF.

The chain is built from TRBV9 and TRBJ2-5; 10 nucleotides agree with TRBD1. Germline V gene sequence: CDR1 SGDLS, CDR2 YYNGEE. Trimming at V came to 6 bases and at J to 6 bases, leaving 8 bases not matched to a gene. There are 14 residues in the CDR3. For the CDR3, the DNA is TGTGCCAGCACCCAGGGGACAGGGGTACAGACCCAGTACTTC. Its translation: CASTQGTGVQTQYF.